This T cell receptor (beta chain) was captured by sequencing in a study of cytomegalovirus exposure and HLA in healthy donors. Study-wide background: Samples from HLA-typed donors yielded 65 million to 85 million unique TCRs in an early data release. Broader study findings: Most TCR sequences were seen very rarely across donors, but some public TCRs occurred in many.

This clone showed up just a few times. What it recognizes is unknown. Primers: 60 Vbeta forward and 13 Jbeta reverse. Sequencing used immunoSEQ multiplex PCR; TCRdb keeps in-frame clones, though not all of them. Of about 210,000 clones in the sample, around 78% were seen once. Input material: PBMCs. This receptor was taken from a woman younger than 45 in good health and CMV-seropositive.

The CDR3, as DNA: TGTGCCAGCAGCCCGCGGAGGGCGGGGACTTACAATGAGCAGTTCTTC. This gives the protein CASSPRRAGTYNEQFF. The chain carries TRBV7-9 and TRBJ2-1; tentative D call: TRBD2 (6 bases). V lost 5 bases and J lost 4, with 18 bases in between. The germline V gene encodes CDR1 SEHNR and CDR2 FQNEAQ (reference sequence). The CDR3 is 16 amino acids. The variable domain in full, with the rest retrieved from reference TRBV7-9 and TRBJ2-1, is DTGVSQNPRHKITKRGQNVTFRCDPISEHNRLYWYRQTLGQGPEFLTYFQNEAQLEKSRLLSDRFSAERPKGSFSTLEIQRTEQGDSAMYLCASSPRRAGTYNEQFFGPGTRLTVL.